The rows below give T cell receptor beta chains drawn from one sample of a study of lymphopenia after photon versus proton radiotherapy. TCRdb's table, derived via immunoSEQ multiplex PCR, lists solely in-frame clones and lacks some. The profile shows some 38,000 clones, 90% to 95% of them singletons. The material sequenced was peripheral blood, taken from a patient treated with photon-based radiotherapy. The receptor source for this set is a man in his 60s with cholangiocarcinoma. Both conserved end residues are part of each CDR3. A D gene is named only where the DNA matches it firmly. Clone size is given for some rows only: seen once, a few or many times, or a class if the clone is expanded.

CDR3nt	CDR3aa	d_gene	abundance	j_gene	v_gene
TGTGCCAGCAGCTTAGGACAGATTAATGAAAAACTGTTTTTT	CASSLGQINEKLFF	NA	NA	TRBJ1-4	TRBV7-9
TGTGCCAGCAGCGTTGGACAGGGAGGAGATACGCAGTATTTT	CASSVGQGGDTQYF	TRBD1	NA	TRBJ2-3	TRBV9
TGTGCCAGCAGCTTAGTGGCAGAAAACTATGGCTACACCTTC	CASSLVAENYGYTF	NA	NA	TRBJ1-2	TRBV11-2
TGTGCCATCAGTGAGTCGACGGAAGGGAGGAACACTGAAGCTTTCTTT	CAISESTEGRNTEAFF	NA	NA	TRBJ1-1	TRBV10-3
TGTGCCAGCAGCTTCGGGACGCCTGAGGAGCCCCAGCATTTT	CASSFGTPEEPQHF	NA	NA	TRBJ1-5	TRBV7-2
TGTGCCAGCAGACGAGGGACAGGGGTTGGTTACACCATATATTTT	CASRRGTGVGYTIYF	TRBD1	NA	TRBJ1-3	TRBV28
TGTGCCAGCAGTGAAGTCTCGGGGTATGAGGGAGCTTTCTTT	CASSEVSGYEGAFF	NA	NA	TRBJ1-1	TRBV2
TGTGCCAGCTCACGTCGCAGGGTAGTTTATGGCTACACCTTC	CASSRRRVVYGYTF	NA	NA	TRBJ1-2	TRBV18
TGTGCCAGCAGTCCCCCGGGGGGAGATACGCAGTATTTT	CASSPPGGDTQYF	TRBD2	NA	TRBJ2-3	TRBV6-5
TGTGCCAGCAGTGAGATTGTGGGACAGGGCAACGAGCAGTACTTC	CASSEIVGQGNEQYF	TRBD1	medium-sized	TRBJ2-7	TRBV6-1
TGTGCCAGCAGCTTAGTACCCGGGATGCAAGAGACCCAGTACTTC	CASSLVPGMQETQYF	NA	once	TRBJ2-5	TRBV11-2
TGTGCCAGCAGCGCACCCCCCGGGAGCCATTTGGACAATGAGCAGTTCTTC	CASSAPPGSHLDNEQFF	NA	NA	TRBJ2-1	TRBV9
TGTGCCAGCAGCTTTGGACTAGCGGGAGATGCAGATACGCAGTATTTT	CASSFGLAGDADTQYF	TRBD2	NA	TRBJ2-3	TRBV11-1
TGTGCCAGCAGTTACGGGGGGGTCTCCGAGCAGTACTTC	CASSYGGVSEQYF	TRBD2	NA	TRBJ2-7	TRBV6-5
TGCGCCAGCAGTGAGCCTCTAGCGGCCTACAATGAGCAGTTCTTC	CASSEPLAAYNEQFF	TRBD2	once	TRBJ2-1	TRBV10-2
TGTGCCAGCAGTTTCGGTCTCATCTACGAGCAGTACTTC	CASSFGLIYEQYF	NA	NA	TRBJ2-7	TRBV28
TGTGCCAGCAGCACTCCGGGACAGCGGTACCAAGAGACCCAGTACTTC	CASSTPGQRYQETQYF	TRBD1	NA	TRBJ2-5	TRBV28
TGCGCCAGCAGCGGCACTCAGGGTAGGTTGGCCGAGCAGTACTTC	CASSGTQGRLAEQYF	NA	once	TRBJ2-7	TRBV5-1
TGTGCCAGCAGTTTATTAGGGATCGGAAACACCATATATTTT	CASSLLGIGNTIYF	NA	NA	TRBJ1-3	TRBV28
TGCGCCAGCAGCTACACACGCGGAAACATTCAGTACTTC	CASSYTRGNIQYF	NA	NA	TRBJ2-4	TRBV5-1
TGTGCCAGTTCAGGGGGACTAGCGGGAGTAGGTGAGCAGTTCTTC	CASSGGLAGVGEQFF	TRBD2	NA	TRBJ2-1	TRBV19
TGTGCCAGCAGCACCGGGACACCTAACACTGAAGCTTTCTTT	CASSTGTPNTEAFF	NA	NA	TRBJ1-1	TRBV6-6
TGTGCCAGCCACGTACAGGGGTCGTCCTACAATGAGCAGTTCTTC	CASHVQGSSYNEQFF	TRBD1	once	TRBJ2-1	TRBV11-3
TGTGCCAGCAGCCCACAGGGATATGGCTACACCTTC	CASSPQGYGYTF	NA	NA	TRBJ1-2	TRBV14
TGTGCCAGCTCACCTGGCGGTTCATCCCTCGAGCAGTACTTC	CASSPGGSSLEQYF	NA	NA	TRBJ2-7	TRBV18
TGTGCCAGCAGCTCTATTGTCGTGGGCAAAGGGGAAAACATTCAGTACTTC	CASSSIVVGKGENIQYF	NA	NA	TRBJ2-4	TRBV7-8
TGTGCCAGCTCACCAAGAGGGGTAGAATACAATGAGCAGTTCTTC	CASSPRGVEYNEQFF	NA	NA	TRBJ2-1	TRBV18
TGTGCCAGCAGTGAGCTCGGGACCGAGTGGGGCGAGCAGTACTTC	CASSELGTEWGEQYF	NA	NA	TRBJ2-7	TRBV25-1
TGTGCCAGCAGTTTCGGACTAGCGGAGCCAATCCAGGGCACCGGGGAGCTGTTTTTT	CASSFGLAEPIQGTGELFF	TRBD2	NA	TRBJ2-2	TRBV28
TGTGCCAGCAGCCAGAATGGACAGACTGAAGCTTTCTTT	CASSQNGQTEAFF	NA	NA	TRBJ1-1	TRBV28
TGTGCCAGCAGCGCCCAATTTAGTGACGAGCAGTACTTC	CASSAQFSDEQYF	NA	NA	TRBJ2-7	TRBV9
TGCAGCGTAGAGGGACAGGACATCTCATATGGCTACACCTTC	CSVEGQDISYGYTF	TRBD1	NA	TRBJ1-2	TRBV29-1
TGTGCCAGCAGTTACTCGACGGGTGGGACAGGGGCCGAGCAGTACTTC	CASSYSTGGTGAEQYF	TRBD1	NA	TRBJ2-7	TRBV6-5
TGTGCCAGCAGTCTAACCGGGACAGGGAGGCACAATGAGCAGTTCTTC	CASSLTGTGRHNEQFF	TRBD1	NA	TRBJ2-1	TRBV2
TGCGCCAGCAGCCAAGCGGCGAGCTCTGGAAACACCATATATTTT	CASSQAASSGNTIYF	NA	NA	TRBJ1-3	TRBV4-3
TGTGCCAGCAGCTTAGCAGGGGGTACTGGGGCCAACGTCCTGACTTTC	CASSLAGGTGANVLTF	NA	NA	TRBJ2-6	TRBV7-9
TGTGCCAGCAGTTTAGGACAGCAGGGCTATGGCTACACCTTC	CASSLGQQGYGYTF	NA	NA	TRBJ1-2	TRBV27
TGTGCCACCAGCAGAGAAGGGTTCTCCTACAATGAGCAGTTCTTC	CATSREGFSYNEQFF	NA	NA	TRBJ2-1	TRBV15
TGTGCCAGCTCACCCGGGACAGCCTTCAACACTGAAGCTTTCTTT	CASSPGTAFNTEAFF	TRBD1	NA	TRBJ1-1	TRBV18
TGTGCCAGCAGCCAAGTATTGGGCAGCACCGGGGAGCTGTTTTTT	CASSQVLGSTGELFF	NA	NA	TRBJ2-2	TRBV4-2
TGTGCCAGCAGTGGGCCGGTCTCCCCCTACGAGCAGTACTTC	CASSGPVSPYEQYF	NA	NA	TRBJ2-7	TRBV2
TGTGCCAGCAGCTTATTGGGGGGGACAGGAGGAGGGGAGACCCAGTACTTC	CASSLLGGTGGGETQYF	NA	once	TRBJ2-5	TRBV7-2
TGTGCCAGCAGTTTCCGCTTGACAGGAGCCTATGGCTACACCTTC	CASSFRLTGAYGYTF	NA	NA	TRBJ1-2	TRBV6-5
TGTGCCAGCGATAGGACATTCGTGAGAGGTTATCCGAACACCGGGGAGCTGTTTTTT	CASDRTFVRGYPNTGELFF	NA	NA	TRBJ2-2	TRBV6-4
TGTGCCAGCAGTGACTCCCGGGGGGATACGCAGTATTTT	CASSDSRGDTQYF	NA	once	TRBJ2-3	TRBV6-4
TGTGCCAGTAGTATAGTCAGGGTGGAAGGGAACACCGGGGAGCTGTTTTTT	CASSIVRVEGNTGELFF	NA	NA	TRBJ2-2	TRBV19
TGTGCCAGCAGCTTCACAGCGGGAAGGCTATCCTCTGGGGCCAACGTCCTGACTTTC	CASSFTAGRLSSGANVLTF	TRBD2	NA	TRBJ2-6	TRBV7-9
TGTGCCATCAGTGAGGAAACAGGTGGCGAGCAGTACTTC	CAISEETGGEQYF	NA	NA	TRBJ2-7	TRBV10-3
TGCAGCGTTGAAGATTGGACGGGGGGCTACACCTTC	CSVEDWTGGYTF	NA	NA	TRBJ1-2	TRBV29-1
TGTGCCAGCAGTTTAGGTCGACTGATCTTTCCAAACATTCAGTACTTC	CASSLGRLIFPNIQYF	NA	NA	TRBJ2-4	TRBV28